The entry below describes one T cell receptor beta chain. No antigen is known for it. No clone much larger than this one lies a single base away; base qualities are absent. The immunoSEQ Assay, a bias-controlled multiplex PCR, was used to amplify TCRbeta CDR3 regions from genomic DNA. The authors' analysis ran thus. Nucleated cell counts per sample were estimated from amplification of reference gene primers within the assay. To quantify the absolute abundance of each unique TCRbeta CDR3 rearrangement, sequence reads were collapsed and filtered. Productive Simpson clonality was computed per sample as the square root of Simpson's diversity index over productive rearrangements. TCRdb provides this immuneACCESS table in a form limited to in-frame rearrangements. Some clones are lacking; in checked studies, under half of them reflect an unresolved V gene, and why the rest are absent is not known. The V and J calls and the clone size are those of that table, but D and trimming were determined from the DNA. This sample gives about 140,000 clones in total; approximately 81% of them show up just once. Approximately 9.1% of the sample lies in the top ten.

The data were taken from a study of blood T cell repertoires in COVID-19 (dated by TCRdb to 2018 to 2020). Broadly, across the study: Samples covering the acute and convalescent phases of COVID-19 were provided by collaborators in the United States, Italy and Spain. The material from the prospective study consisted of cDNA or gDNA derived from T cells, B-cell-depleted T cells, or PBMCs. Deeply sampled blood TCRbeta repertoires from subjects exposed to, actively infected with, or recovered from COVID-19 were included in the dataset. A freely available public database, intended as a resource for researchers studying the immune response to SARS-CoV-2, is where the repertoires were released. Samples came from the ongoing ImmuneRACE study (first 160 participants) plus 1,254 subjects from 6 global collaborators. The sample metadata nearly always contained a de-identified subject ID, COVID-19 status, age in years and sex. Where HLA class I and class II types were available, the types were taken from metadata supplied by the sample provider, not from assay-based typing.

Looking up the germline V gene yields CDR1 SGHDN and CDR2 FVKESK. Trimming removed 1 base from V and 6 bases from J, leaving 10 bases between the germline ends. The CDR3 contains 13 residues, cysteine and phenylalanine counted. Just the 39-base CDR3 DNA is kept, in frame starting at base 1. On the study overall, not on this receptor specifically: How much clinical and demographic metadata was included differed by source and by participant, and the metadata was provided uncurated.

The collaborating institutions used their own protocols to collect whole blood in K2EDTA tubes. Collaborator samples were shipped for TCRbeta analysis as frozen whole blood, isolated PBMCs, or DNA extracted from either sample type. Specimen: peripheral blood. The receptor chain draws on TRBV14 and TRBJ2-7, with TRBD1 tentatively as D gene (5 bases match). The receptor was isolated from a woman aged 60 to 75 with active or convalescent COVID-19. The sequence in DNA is TGTGCCAGCAGCCAAGGCCAGGGAAGCGAGCAGTACTTC. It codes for CASSQGQGSEQYF. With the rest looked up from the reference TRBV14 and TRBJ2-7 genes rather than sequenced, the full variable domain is EAGVTQFPSHSVIEKGQTVTLRCDPISGHDNLYWYRRVMGKEIKFLLHFVKESKQDESGMPNNRFLAERTGGTYSTLKVQPAELEDSGVYFCASSQGQGSEQYFGPGTRLTVT.